Listed here are 19 T cell receptor beta chains from one sample, sequenced in a study of cytomegalovirus exposure and HLA in healthy donors. PCR primers comprised 60 Vbeta and 13 Jbeta primers. The repertoire was sequenced with immunoSEQ multiplex PCR; TCRdb's copy has only in-frame clones and lacks some. The repertoire holds about 140,000 clones, with 70% as singletons. The source material was PBMCs. The receptors shown here come from a woman in her thirties in good health and CMV-seronegative.

The chain employs TRBV6-5 and TRBJ1-1; D unclear. V was clipped by 0 bases and J by 1 base, with 3 bases between them. The CDR3 contains 13 residues. Germline values: CDR1 MNHEY, CDR2 SVGAGI. The CDR3 protein is CASSYSRNTEAFF. In nucleotides, the CDR3 is TGTGCCAGCAGTTACTCCAGGAACACTGAAGCTTTCTTT.

The chain couples TRBV7-9 to TRBJ2-1; the match to TRBD2 covers 9 bases. V lost 5 bases to trimming and J lost 4 bases; unmatched junction nucleotides: 3. The CDR3 covers 14 residues. CDR1 and CDR2 (germline): SEHNR, FQNEAQ (reference sequence). In DNA, the CDR3 is TGTGCCAGCAGCATTAGCGGGGGTTACAATGAGCAGTTCTTC. As protein: CASSISGGYNEQFF. Looking up the rest from reference TRBV7-9 and TRBJ2-1 gives the full variable domain: DTGVSQNPRHKITKRGQNVTFRCDPISEHNRLYWYRQTLGQGPEFLTYFQNEAQLEKSRLLSDRFSAERPKGSFSTLEIQRTEQGDSAMYLCASSISGGYNEQFFGPGTRLTVL.

The rearrangement links TRBV7-9 to TRBJ2-3; TRBD2 aligns across 8 bases. Germline V CDR1 and CDR2: SEHNR, FQNEAQ (reference sequence). With V trimmed by 5 bases and J by 1 base, 11 bases remained unmatched. This CDR3 contains 17 residues. In nucleotides, the CDR3 is TGTGCCAGCAGCCAATCTGGAGCGGGGGCCCGCACAGATACGCAGTATTTT. Translation: CASSQSGAGARTDTQYF.

This clone was picked up one time. V usage is TRBV5-6 and J usage is TRBJ2-5, with 10 bases aligning to TRBD2. Germline V gene sequence: CDR1 SGHDT, CDR2 YYEEEE. J lost 1 base, V lost 0 bases, and 3 bases had no gene match. CDR3 length: 16 residues. The CDR3 region is CASSLVLAGAQETQYF. In DNA, the CDR3 is TGTGCCAGCAGCTTGGTCCTAGCGGGAGCCCAAGAGACCCAGTACTTC. The variable domain in full, with the rest retrieved from reference TRBV5-6 and TRBJ2-5, is DAGVTQSPTHLIKTRGQQVTLRCSPKSGHDTVSWYQQALGQGPQFIFQYYEEEERQRGNFPDRFSGHQFPNYSSELNVNALLLGDSALYLCASSLVLAGAQETQYFGPGTRLLVL.

This sequence joins TRBV28 and TRBJ2-3; possible D gene TRBD2, 6 bases. The CDR3 is 14 residues long. The germline CDR1 and CDR2 sequences are MDHEN and SYDVKM. V was shortened by 2 bases and J by 4 bases, with 10 bases between the two germline ends. The CDR3 DNA reads TGTGCCAGCAGTTTAGGAGGGGTGGCAGATACGCAGTATTTT. Translating gives CASSLGGVADTQYF.

The rearrangement joins TRBV5-1 to TRBJ2-3, with a weak D call TRBD1 (5 bases). The germline V gene has CDR1 SGHRS and CDR2 YFSETQ. This CDR3 region has 13 residues. Trimming shortened V by 2 bases and J by 5 bases, and 9 bases separated the two germline ends. CDR3 sequence (DNA): TGCGCCAGCAGCTTACAGGTTGAAGATACGCAGTATTTT. Translation gives CASSLQVEDTQYF.

Only a few counts were recorded for this clone. The rearrangement uses TRBV6-4 and TRBJ2-3, with 8 bases fitting TRBD2. The junction had 3 bases not matched to a gene; V was cut back by 0 bases and J by 4 bases. The CDR3 loop spans 15 amino acids. CDR1 MRHNA and CDR2 SNTAGT come from the germline V gene. The DNA of the CDR3 is TGTGCCAGCAGTGACTCGTTTAGCGGGGCAGATACGCAGTATTTT. Its translation is CASSDSFSGADTQYF.

The chain combines TRBV2 with TRBJ1-4; D unclear. The germline V gene has CDR1 SNHLY and CDR2 FYNNEI. The CDR3 totals 15 residues. The V and J ends lost 1 base and 8 bases respectively, with 14 bases between them. The chain's CDR3 is CASSEGGGGVEKLFF. The CDR3 nucleotides read TGTGCCAGCAGTGAAGGTGGCGGAGGAGTCGAAAAACTGTTTTTT.

The CDR3 coding sequence is TGTGCCAGCAGCCCTCGCGGTAGCGGGAGTTCCTACAATGAGCAGTTCTTC. Amino acid sequence: CASSPRGSGSSYNEQFF. This rearrangement joins TRBV5-4 to TRBJ2-1; 9 nucleotides match TRBD2. The CDR3 is 17 amino acids. Losses at the gene ends were 4 bases for V and 1 base for J; bases not matched to a gene: 9. Germline-derived CDR1 and CDR2 are SGHNT and YYREEE (reference sequence).

CDR3 sequence reads: CASSAGLAGREQYV. The CDR3 DNA follows: TGTGCCAGCAGTGCGGGACTAGCGGGACGGGAGCAGTACGTC. The chain has TRBV6-1 and TRBJ2-7; 13 bases fit TRBD2. With V trimmed by 4 bases and J by 7 bases, 4 bases remained unmatched. The CDR3 contains 14 residues. Germline V CDR1 and CDR2: MNHNS, SASEGT.

This clone appeared a few times. This chain joins TRBV5-1 and TRBJ1-2; TRBD1 is a possible D gene (5 bases). V dropped 5 bases and J dropped 5 bases, with 19 bases sitting between them. Germline values: CDR1 SGHRS, CDR2 YFSETQ. The CDR3 spans 15 residues. CDR3 DNA sequence: TGCGCCAGCAGGAAAGTTGGTGCCCAGGGATATGGCTACACCTTC. Its protein product is CASRKVGAQGYGYTF.

This chain connects TRBV7-6 to TRBJ1-1, with D unclear. The ends were cut back, 5 bases at V and 0 bases at J, with 7 bases in the middle. The germline gives CDR1 SGHVS, CDR2 FNYEAQ. The CDR3 consists of 13 residues. The CDR3 DNA is TGTGCCAGCAGCCTACTAATGAACACTGAAGCTTTCTTT. Translating gives CASSLLMNTEAFF.

The V gene is TRBV27, the J gene TRBJ2-5, with 8 bases fitting TRBD2. V lost 6 bases to trimming and J lost 5 bases; unmatched junction nucleotides: 14. In germline, CDR1 is MNHEY, CDR2 SMNVEV (reference sequence). The CDR3 is 16 residues long. This CDR3 is CASSPSGGAPHETQYF. Here the CDR3 DNA reads TGTGCCAGCAGCCCCTCGGGGGGGGCGCCCCACGAGACCCAGTACTTC.

V is TRBV25-1 and J is TRBJ1-2; D is undetermined. Per germline, CDR1 MGHDK and CDR2 SYGVNS. V was shortened by 3 bases and J by 4 bases, with 9 bases between the two germline ends. The CDR3 covers 13 residues. The CDR3 nucleotides are TGTGCCAGCAGTGATCGTGTTTTCTATGGCTACACCTTC. It translates to CASSDRVFYGYTF.

This chain connects TRBV11-2 to TRBJ2-2, with a weak D call TRBD2 (5 bases). The germline V gene has CDR1 SGHAT and CDR2 FQNNGV. This CDR3 has 12 residues. With 3 bases removed from V and 6 bases from J, the gap between germline ends came to 5 bases. The CDR3 nucleotides read TGTGCCAGCAGCTTCGGGGCCGGGGAGCTGTTTTTT. It codes for CASSFGAGELFF.

The chain joins TRBV7-8 to TRBJ1-2; 7 nucleotides match TRBD1. V dropped 6 bases and J dropped 7; count of bases not matched to a gene: 8. CDR3 length equals 13 residues. The germline CDR1 and CDR2 sequences are SGHVS and FQNEAQ. The CDR3 protein is CASSLDRDGGYTF. For the CDR3, the DNA is TGTGCCAGCAGTCTAGACAGGGATGGTGGCTACACCTTC.

The chain joins TRBV7-8 to TRBJ2-1; 7 bases line up with TRBD1. V dropped 5 bases and J dropped 3; count of bases not matched to a gene: 10. Germline V lookup: CDR1 SGHVS, CDR2 FQNEAQ. The CDR3 is made up of 16 amino acids. The CDR3 sequence is CASSGLRGIFYNEQFF. The CDR3 coding sequence is TGTGCCAGCAGCGGACTCAGGGGGATTTTCTACAATGAGCAGTTCTTC. Full variable domain (remainder filled in from reference TRBV7-8 and TRBJ2-1): GAGVSQSPRYKVAKRGQDVALRCDPISGHVSLFWYQQALGQGPEFLTYFQNEAQLDKSGLPSDRFFAERPEGSVSTLKIQRTQQEDSAVYLCASSGLRGIFYNEQFFGPGTRLTVL.

This chain uses TRBV6-5 with TRBJ2-7; tentative D call: TRBD2 (6 bases). The germline V gene encodes CDR1 MNHEY and CDR2 SVGAGI. This CDR3 has 15 residues. The V and J ends lost 6 bases and 7 bases respectively, with 22 bases between them. CDR3 sequence reads: CASSQDRKLEGEQYF. CDR3 nucleotide sequence: TGTGCCAGCAGCCAAGACCGCAAACTGGAGGGGGAGCAGTACTTC.

V gene TRBV2 combines with J gene TRBJ1-2, with a tentative D call TRBD1 (5 bases). This CDR3 has 12 residues. The germline gives CDR1 SNHLY, CDR2 FYNNEI. Trimming cost V 10 bases and J 0 bases, with 9 bases left between them. Here the CDR3 reads CATTQANYGYTF. CDR3 nucleotide sequence: TGTGCCACCACACAGGCTAACTATGGCTACACCTTC. Full variable domain (outside the CDR3, taken from reference TRBV2 and TRBJ1-2): EPEVTQTPSHQVTQMGQEVILRCVPISNHLYFYWYRQILGQKVEFLVSFYNNEISEKSEIFDDQFSVERPDGSNFTLKIRSTKLEDSAMYFCATTQANYGYTFGSGTRLTVV.